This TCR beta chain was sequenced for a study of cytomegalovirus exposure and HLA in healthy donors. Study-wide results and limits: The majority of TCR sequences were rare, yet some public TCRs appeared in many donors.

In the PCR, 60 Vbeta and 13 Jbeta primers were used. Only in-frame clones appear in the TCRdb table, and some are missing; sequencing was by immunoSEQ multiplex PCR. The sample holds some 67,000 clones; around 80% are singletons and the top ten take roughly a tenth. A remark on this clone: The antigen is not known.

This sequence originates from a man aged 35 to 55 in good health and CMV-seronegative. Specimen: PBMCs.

The CDR3: CASSRVWDRSSSGANVLTF. CDR3 nucleotides: TGTGCCAGCTCACGTGTATGGGACAGATCGAGCTCTGGGGCCAACGTCCTGACTTTC. This chain connects TRBV18 to TRBJ2-6, with TRBD1 matching over 7 bases. The length of the CDR3 is 19 residues. Per the germline V gene, CDR1 is KGHSH and CDR2 is LQKENI. V dropped 4 bases and J dropped 0; count of bases not matched to a gene: 12.